This T cell receptor beta chain is drawn from a study of long-term antiretroviral therapy in people with HIV. Study-wide points: Dating from about 2004 to 2018, the blood was possibly obtained under older ART regimens. No data were available on ART adherence, viral resistance or therapy changes.

At the survey level, the v3.0 immunoSEQ assay was run. Here immunoSEQ multiplex PCR was the method, and the copy in TCRdb shows in-frame clones only, minus some. This sample has roughly 18,000 clones, with roughly nine tenths found just once. Trimming shortened V by 0 bases and J by 3 bases, and 9 bases separated the two germline ends. CDR1 is SGHRS and CDR2 is YFSETQ in the germline V gene. The CDR3 is 15 amino acids. To note about this clone: Its matching antigen is unknown.

V usage is TRBV5-1 and J usage is TRBJ2-2; D could derive from TRBD1 or TRBD2 (5 bases each). The source was unsorted PBMCs, collected 3 years after starting antiretroviral therapy. The TCR sequence derives from a man aged 50 to 59 with HIV. The CDR3 DNA reads TGCGCCAGCAGCTTGGACGGGGCGGACACCGGGGAGCTGTTTTTT. This translates into CASSLDGADTGELFF.